Shown below are 19 T cell receptor beta chains from a single sample sequenced in a study of cytomegalovirus exposure and HLA in healthy donors (dated by TCRdb to between 2016 and 2019). Receptor amplification or capture employed the immunoSEQ multiplex PCR assay. A mixture of 60 forward primers for TCR Vbeta segments and 13 reverse primers for TCR Jbeta segments was used in the multiplex PCR. The table was pulled from immuneACCESS by TCRdb, which kept in-frame rearrangements only. Such tables lose some clones; where checked, under half of the loss comes from unresolved V genes, and the rest has no known cause. This sample gives some 100,000 clones in total; approximately 81% of them show up just once. Over 4% of the sample is taken by the ten largest. Sequencing was carried out using PBMCs. These receptors were collected from a female donor in good health and CMV-seropositive.

The count of this clone is one. The J gene is TRBJ2-3, the V gene TRBV15; 9 nucleotides match TRBD2. CDR1 is LNHNV, CDR2 YYDKDF, per germline (reference sequence). The V and J ends lost 0 bases and 3 bases, in that order; junction bases with no gene match: 4. The length of the CDR3 is 16 residues. This chain's CDR3 is CATSRDGAGGTDTQYF. The CDR3 DNA reads TGTGCCACCAGCAGAGATGGGGCGGGGGGGACAGATACGCAGTATTTT.

This sequence joins TRBV9 and TRBJ2-1; 7 positions match TRBD2. Germline V gives CDR1 SGDLS, CDR2 YYNGEE. The trim removed 0 bases at V and 6 bases at J, leaving 6 bases unmatched. The CDR3 is 15 amino acids. CDR3 nucleotide sequence: TGTGCCAGCAGCGTAGACAGGACTAGATCCAATGAGCAGTTCTTC. This gives the protein CASSVDRTRSNEQFF.

This rearrangement joins TRBV11-2 to TRBJ2-5; 8 bases fit TRBD2. Trimming took 2 bases from V and 3 from J; bases not matched to a gene: 8. The CDR3 has 16 residues. Per the germline V gene, CDR1 is SGHAT and CDR2 is FQNNGV. In DNA, the CDR3 is TGTGCCAGCAGCTTATTACCGGGACTAGAAAAAGAGACCCAGTACTTC. It specifies CASSLLPGLEKETQYF.

This chain joins TRBV5-1 and TRBJ1-2; 7 positions agree with TRBD1. Looked up from germline, CDR1 is SGHRS and CDR2 is YFSETQ. Trimming removed 0 bases from V and 8 bases from J; junction bases left unmatched: 7. CDR3 length: 14 amino acids. The CDR3 sequence: CASSLGGRGEGYTF. CDR3 bases: TGCGCCAGCAGCTTGGGAGGCAGGGGGGAAGGCTACACCTTC.

The V gene is TRBV19, the J gene TRBJ2-6, with 14 bases fitting TRBD2. J was trimmed by 2 bases and V by 5 bases; bases with no gene match: 11. CDR1 is LNHDA, CDR2 SQIVND, per germline (reference sequence). This CDR3 is 20 amino acids long. The CDR3 reads CASSPQGLAGVRAGANVLTF. The CDR3 nucleotides read TGTGCCAGTAGTCCACAGGGACTAGCGGGAGTTAGGGCTGGGGCCAACGTCCTGACTTTC.

This chain connects TRBV4-1 to TRBJ1-2; no reliable D call. Germline-derived CDR1 and CDR2 are MGHRA and YSYEKL. The CDR3 has 14 amino acids. V was clipped by 6 bases and J by 0 bases, with 11 bases between them. CDR3: CASREMGANYGYTF. CDR3 bases: TGCGCCAGCAGGGAAATGGGAGCTAACTATGGCTACACCTTC.

J is TRBJ1-1 and V is TRBV27; D remains unclear. With 3 bases removed from V and 3 bases from J, the gap between germline ends came to 14 bases. The CDR3 extends over 15 amino acids. CDR1 is MNHEY and CDR2 is SMNVEV in the germline V gene (reference sequence). The CDR3: CASSFRPPGDTEAFF. CDR3 nucleotides: TGTGCCAGCAGTTTCCGGCCCCCGGGAGACACTGAAGCTTTCTTT.

Of note for this clone: This specimen includes other DNA sequences encoding the same CDR3. The V call is TRBV18, the J call TRBJ1-1; D may be TRBD1 (5 bases). This CDR3 is built from 13 residues. V lost 3 bases and J lost 2, with 7 bases in between. Looked up from germline, CDR1 is KGHSH and CDR2 is LQKENI. CDR3 loop: CASSPGQNTEAFF. CDR3 bases: TGTGCCAGCTCACCCGGACAAAACACTGAAGCTTTCTTT.

This chain connects TRBV5-1 to TRBJ2-3; TRBD1 aligns across 8 bases. The CDR3 has 16 residues. Germline V gives CDR1 SGHRS, CDR2 YFSETQ. V lost 0 bases to trimming and J lost 3 bases; unmatched junction nucleotides: 6. The CDR3 bases are TGCGCCAGCAGCTTGGCGGACAGGGCTGGGACAGATACGCAGTATTTT. This encodes CASSLADRAGTDTQYF.

This clone was seen a single time. The chain combines TRBV7-6 with TRBJ1-1; tentatively, D is TRBD1 (6 bases). The CDR3 covers 12 residues. The V gene's germline CDR1 is SGHVS and CDR2 FNYEAQ. Between the trimmed V and J ends, which lost 5 bases and 6 bases, there was a span of 10 bases. The CDR3 is CASSVGGAEAFF. The CDR3 DNA follows: TGTGCCAGCAGCGTAGGGGGGGCTGAAGCTTTCTTT.

The chain employs TRBV7-2 and TRBJ2-1; D gene ambiguous. From germline, CDR1 is SGHTA and CDR2 FQGNSA. CDR3 size: 12 residues. V was trimmed by 2 bases and J by 6 bases, leaving 5 bases between them. CDR3 protein: CASSLMANEQFF. CDR3 bases: TGTGCCAGCAGCTTAATGGCCAATGAGCAGTTCTTC.

The chain has TRBV6-5 and TRBJ1-4; D is unclear. The V end lost 5 bases, the J end lost 7 bases, and 17 bases lay between the germline ends. This CDR3 contains 15 residues. Germline V lookup: CDR1 MNHEY, CDR2 SVGAGI. The CDR3 region is CASSLPGKSGEKLFF. The DNA for the CDR3 is TGTGCCAGCAGTCTACCGGGAAAGAGCGGTGAAAAACTGTTTTTT.

The genes are TRBV2 and TRBJ2-7; 7 bases fit TRBD2. Germline V gene lookup returns CDR1 SNHLY and CDR2 FYNNEI. The CDR3 runs 11 residues. The V gene end was trimmed by 9 bases and the J gene end by 3 bases; junction bases not matched to a gene: 2. DNA for the CDR3: TGTGCCAGTACTAGCGACTACGAGCAGTACTTC. It is translated as CASTSDYEQYF.

The rearrangement joins TRBV2 to TRBJ2-2, with 7 bases identical to TRBD2. With V trimmed by 3 bases and J by 4 bases, 8 bases remained unmatched. Germline CDR1 is SNHLY and CDR2 is FYNNEI. The CDR3 is made up of 16 amino acids. Here the CDR3 reads CASSDGLGVGTGELFF. The CDR3 DNA sequence: TGTGCCAGCAGTGACGGACTAGGGGTGGGCACCGGGGAGCTGTTTTTT.

This clone was seen only a few times. The J gene is TRBJ1-1, the V gene TRBV19, with 12 positions matching TRBD1. The J segment lost 4 bases and the V segment lost 6 bases, leaving 15 bases of the junction unmatched. This CDR3 is built from 18 residues. Germline values: CDR1 LNHDA, CDR2 SQIVND (reference sequence). The CDR3 loop is CASSHLPGTGGLGTEAFF. The CDR3 region has the DNA TGTGCCAGTAGCCACTTACCTGGGACAGGGGGCTTGGGCACTGAAGCTTTCTTT.

The V call is TRBV5-1, the J call TRBJ2-7; 11 bases fit TRBD2. The CDR3 sequence is 15 residues long. CDR1 is SGHRS and CDR2 is YFSETQ in the germline V gene. V dropped 4 bases and J dropped 2; count of bases not matched to a gene: 5. CDR3 in DNA: TGCGCCAGCAGCCTAACTAGCGGGGGCACCTACGAGCAGTACTTC. Encoded protein: CASSLTSGGTYEQYF.

The J gene is TRBJ1-1, the V gene TRBV18; TRBD1 matches 7 bases. The V gene's germline CDR1 is KGHSH and CDR2 LQKENI. The CDR3 has 16 residues. The ends lost 6 bases at V and 1 base at J; junction bases unmatched: 11. The CDR3 region is CASSRGQQTRNTEAFF. CDR3 nucleotide sequence: TGTGCCAGCTCCCGGGGACAGCAAACTCGGAACACTGAAGCTTTCTTT.

The chain carries TRBV5-1 and TRBJ2-3; TRBD2 matches 9 bases. In germline, CDR1 is SGHRS, CDR2 YFSETQ. CDR3 length: 16 residues. With 0 bases clipped from V and 2 bases from J, the junction kept 4 bases outside the gene matches. CDR3 residues: CASSLGSSGTTDTQYF. The CDR3 coding sequence is TGCGCCAGCAGCTTGGGGTCTAGCGGGACCACAGATACGCAGTATTTT.

V and J are TRBV6-5 and TRBJ1-5; 9 bases are shared with TRBD1. This CDR3 region has 15 residues. The V and J ends lost 5 bases and 4 bases, in that order; junction bases with no gene match: 6. Germline lookup yields CDR1 MNHEY and CDR2 SVGAGI. The CDR3 protein is CASSPDRGKNQPQHF. Here the CDR3 DNA reads TGTGCCAGCAGTCCTGACAGGGGGAAGAATCAGCCCCAGCATTTT.